This T cell receptor beta chain was identified during a study of blood T cells in healthy people across ages. Turning to this clonotype: Its antigen remains unknown.

Primed by a sample-barcoded 5' primer and a J-beta primer mix, a second PCR proceeded for 7 to 11 cycles. TCRdb independently ran MiXCR on the 5' RACE reads; one entry per CDR3 protein. The sample lists 1.2 million to 1.5 million distinct CDR3 sequences; approximately 59% were seen once. The study drew donors from healthy Caucasian individuals in Russia aged about 6 to 100. The study, taken as a whole, reports: Per million T cells, TCR beta diversity dropped about linearly as age rose. The unknown donor CMV status may have confounded expanded clonotype changes.

Input material: blood. The receptor was derived from a man aged 18 to 29 in good health.

In DNA, the CDR3 is TGCAGCGTTGAGGGTCCGGGACGGGGCCTCTCGGGGGCCAACGTCCTGACTTTC. Protein sequence: CSVEGPGRGLSGANVLTF. This sequence joins TRBV29-1 and TRBJ2-6; either TRBD1 or TRBD2 may fit D (5 bases each). The V end was cut by 3 bases, the J end by 4 bases, with 22 bases between. CDR1 is SQVTM, CDR2 ANQGSEA, per germline. This CDR3 contains 18 residues.